Each of the 21 T cell receptor beta chains below was sequenced from the same sample in a study of identical twins. TCRdb redid the calling of the 5' RACE reads with MiXCR, one entry per CDR3 protein. The table records 1.5 million to 2 million distinct CDR3 sequences, roughly 35% of them present only once. Sequenced input: cord blood. The receptors were sampled from a newborn girl in good health.

The chain is built from TRBV4-1 and TRBJ2-1, with a possible D match to TRBD2 (5 bases). TRBJ2-7 matches the DNA end more closely, so the J call is doubtful. The CDR3 loop spans 18 amino acids. CDR1 is MGHRA and CDR2 is YSYEKL in the germline V gene. The CDR3 loop reads CASSQYFLLVRSYNEQYF. DNA of the CDR3: TGCGCCAGCAGCCAATATTTCTTACTAGTCCGCTCCTACAATGAGCAGTACTTC.

As DNA, the CDR3 is TGTGCCAGCAGCCTTCGACAGGGGGCTGAAGGCTACACCTTC. It encodes CASSLRQGAEGYTF. The chain couples TRBV7-9 to TRBJ1-2; 10 nucleotides match TRBD1. The V gene end was trimmed by 5 bases and the J gene end by 8 bases; junction bases not matched to a gene: 8. Looked up from germline, CDR1 is SEHNR and CDR2 is FQNEAQ (reference sequence). The CDR3 contains 14 residues.

V and J are TRBV6-5 and TRBJ2-3, with a weak D call TRBD2 (5 bases). The CDR3 is 14 residues long. Trimming stripped 8 bases from V and 0 bases from J, with 12 bases between. Germline lookup yields CDR1 MNHEY and CDR2 SVGAGI. CDR3 in amino acids: CASFKSGSTDTQYF. The CDR3 DNA reads as TGTGCCAGCTTCAAAAGCGGTAGCACAGATACGCAGTATTTT.

This chain uses TRBV12-3 or TRBV12-4 with TRBJ2-2, with 7 bases matching TRBD1. This CDR3 has 14 residues. The trim removed 5 bases at V and 5 bases at J, leaving 5 bases unmatched. CDR3 nucleotides: TGTGCCAGCAGTACAGGGGAAGCGACCGGGGAGCTGTTTTTT. Its protein is CASSTGEATGELFF.

This clonotype has more than one count but fewer than ten. This chain uses TRBV3-1 with TRBJ2-1; D might be TRBD1 or TRBD2, each matching 5 bases. Germline assignment: CDR1 LGHDT and CDR2 YNNKEL (reference sequence). This CDR3 comprises 13 residues. V was clipped by 2 bases and J by 6 bases, with 8 bases between them. The DNA for the CDR3 is TGTGCCAGCAGCCAATCCGGGGCCAATGAGCAGTTCTTC. Residues: CASSQSGANEQFF.

The rearrangement joins TRBV6-5 to TRBJ2-3, with 8 bases fitting TRBD2. CDR3 length: 15 residues. Germline trimming cut 8 bases from V and 5 bases from J; bases unmatched to any gene: 12. Germline assignment: CDR1 MNHEY and CDR2 SVGAGI. CDR3: CASQGGREAVDTQYF. The DNA of the CDR3 is TGTGCCAGCCAAGGGGGGCGGGAGGCTGTAGATACGCAGTATTTT.

In its sample, this clonotype was seen once. J is TRBJ1-2 and V is TRBV30; perhaps TRBD1 as D (5 bases). The V gene lost 5 bases and the J gene lost 4 bases, with 11 bases spanning the gap. Germline V gene data show CDR1 as GTSNPN and CDR2 as SVGIG (reference sequence). The CDR3 extends over 12 amino acids. CDR3 residues: CAWSQGIYGYTF. DNA of the CDR3: TGTGCCTGGTCCCAGGGAATCTATGGCTACACCTTC.

In its sample, this clonotype was seen a few times. This chain connects TRBV7-9 to TRBJ1-4; 8 bases map to TRBD1. The CDR3 consists of 14 residues. CDR1 and CDR2 (germline): SEHNR, FQNEAQ (reference sequence). The junction had 6 bases not matched to a gene; V was cut back by 3 bases and J by 9 bases. The CDR3 DNA follows: TGTGCCAGCAGCTTGGGACAGGCAGGAAAAAAACTGTTTTTT. Protein sequence: CASSLGQAGKKLFF.

This clonotype was counted only a few times. The chain uses TRBV20-1 and TRBJ1-6; the D gene is possibly TRBD1 (5 bases). Germline-derived CDR1 and CDR2 are DFQATT and SNEGSKA (reference sequence). Trimming removed 4 bases at V and 7 bases at J, with 8 bases between. The CDR3 totals 12 residues. CDR3 nucleotides: TGCAGTGCTAAGCAGGGAAATTCACCCCTCCACTTT. It yields the protein CSAKQGNSPLHF.

This sequence joins TRBV7-2 and TRBJ2-1, with a tentative D call TRBD2 (5 bases). Germline V CDR1 and CDR2: SGHTA, FQGNSA. Trimming removed 4 bases from V and 2 bases from J, with 12 bases in between. The CDR3 totals 15 residues. CDR3 DNA sequence: TGTGCCAGCAGCTGGCGGACTTCCCCCTACAATGAGCAGTTCTTC. Protein: CASSWRTSPYNEQFF.

There are a few counts of this clonotype. This chain connects TRBV6-5 to TRBJ2-7; a possible D gene is TRBD2 (6 bases). The CDR3 is 16 residues long. With 2 bases removed from V and 0 bases from J, the gap between germline ends came to 14 bases. Germline CDR1 and CDR2: MNHEY and SVGAGI. The CDR3 region has the DNA TGTGCCAGCAGTTACGCGGGGAAGCTAAACTCCTACGAGCAGTACTTC. Encoded protein: CASSYAGKLNSYEQYF.

This chain connects TRBV10-3 to TRBJ2-1; 9 nucleotides agree with TRBD2. Germline V gives CDR1 ENHRY, CDR2 SYGVKD. V was clipped by 5 bases and J by 13 bases; unmatched bases: 15. The CDR3 sequence is 15 residues long. The CDR3 is CAISTAGGSLADQFF. The CDR3 DNA follows: TGTGCCATCAGTACTGCGGGAGGGTCGTTAGCTGACCAGTTCTTC.

The gene calls are TRBV25-1 and TRBJ1-2; 7 bases line up with TRBD1. CDR1 and CDR2 from the germline V gene are MGHDK and SYGVNS. This CDR3 region has 14 residues. V dropped 0 bases and J dropped 3; count of bases not matched to a gene: 1. CDR3 nucleotide sequence: TGTGCCAGCAGTGAATATGACAGGGACTATGGCTACACCTTC. This sequence encodes CASSEYDRDYGYTF.

V is TRBV27 and J is TRBJ2-7; possible D gene TRBD1, 8 bases. CDR3 size: 15 residues. Germline V CDR1 and CDR2: MNHEY, SMNVEV (reference sequence). The V and J ends lost 4 bases and 7 bases respectively, with 20 bases between them. CDR3 coding DNA: TGTGCCAGCAGTTCAACCCACAGGGGGGGAGGGGAGCAGTACTTC. This sequence encodes CASSSTHRGGGEQYF.

The rearrangement links TRBV11-2 to TRBJ2-1, with D maybe TRBD1 (8 bases). Trimming took off 5 bases at V and 13 bases at J, with 24 bases between the two ends. The CDR3 loop spans 15 amino acids. Germline V lookup: CDR1 SGHAT, CDR2 FQNNGV. CDR3 protein: CASSIHRGRGETQFF. In DNA, the CDR3 is TGTGCCAGCAGCATCCACAGGGGGAGGGGAGAGACCCAGTTCTTC.

This clonotype was seen a few times. V usage is TRBV3-1 and J usage is TRBJ2-1; TRBD1 is a possible D gene (5 bases). Germline CDR1 and CDR2: LGHDT and YNNKEL (reference sequence). With 1 base removed from V and 8 bases from J, the gap between germline ends came to 15 bases. The CDR3 spans 15 residues. Here the CDR3 reads CASSQAVRVMDEQFF. As DNA, the CDR3 is TGTGCCAGCAGCCAAGCAGTCAGGGTGATGGATGAGCAGTTCTTC.

The chain employs TRBV28 and TRBJ1-5; D is unresolved. Germline CDR1 and CDR2: MDHEN and SYDVKM. This CDR3 is built from 14 residues. V was pared by 2 bases and J by 0 bases, with 5 bases between. DNA of the CDR3: TGTGCCAGCAGTTTACATGATAGCAATCAGCCCCAGCATTTT. Translated, it gives CASSLHDSNQPQHF.

This clonotype was counted many times. The V gene is TRBV15, the J gene TRBJ2-7, with a weak D call TRBD1 (5 bases). V was shortened by 0 bases and J by 6 bases, with 15 bases between the two germline ends. This CDR3 region has 15 residues. Germline-derived CDR1 and CDR2 are LNHNV and YYDKDF (reference sequence). The DNA of the CDR3 is TGTGCCACCAGCAGAGATTTTCAGGGAAAGGGCGAGCAGTACTTC. This translates into CATSRDFQGKGEQYF.

The chain links TRBV19 to TRBJ2-4; 7 positions match TRBD1. The V and J ends lost 5 bases and 3 bases, in that order; junction bases with no gene match: 7. In germline, CDR1 is LNHDA, CDR2 SQIVND (reference sequence). The CDR3 runs 15 residues. The CDR3 here is CASSPSGTDKNIQYF. CDR3 DNA sequence: TGTGCCAGTAGTCCTTCCGGGACAGACAAAAACATTCAGTACTTC.

The V gene is TRBV10-1, the J gene TRBJ2-2, with no clear D. CDR3 length: 14 amino acids. In germline, CDR1 is WNHNN, CDR2 SYGVQD (reference sequence). V lost 6 bases and J lost 0, with 8 bases in between. This CDR3 reads CASRPGSNTGELFF. In DNA, the CDR3 is TGCGCCAGCAGGCCCGGGTCGAACACCGGGGAGCTGTTTTTT.

The chain employs TRBV4-1 and TRBJ1-6, with D uncertain. Germline V lookup: CDR1 MGHRA, CDR2 YSYEKL. The CDR3 is 15 amino acids. V dropped 1 base and J dropped 4 bases, with 8 bases sitting between them. The CDR3 loop is CASSQATVYNSPLHF. The CDR3 nucleotides read TGCGCCAGCAGCCAAGCAACAGTATATAATTCACCCCTCCACTTT.